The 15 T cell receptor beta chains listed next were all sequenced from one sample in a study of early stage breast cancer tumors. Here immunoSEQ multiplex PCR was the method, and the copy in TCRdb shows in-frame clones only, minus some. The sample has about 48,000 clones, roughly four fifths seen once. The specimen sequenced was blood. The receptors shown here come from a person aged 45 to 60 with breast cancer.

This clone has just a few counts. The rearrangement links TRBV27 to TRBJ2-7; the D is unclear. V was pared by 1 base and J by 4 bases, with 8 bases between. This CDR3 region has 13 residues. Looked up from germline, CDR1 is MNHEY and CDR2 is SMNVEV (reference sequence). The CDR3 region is CASSLLGKYEQYF. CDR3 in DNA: TGTGCCAGCAGTTTATTGGGGAAGTACGAGCAGTACTTC.

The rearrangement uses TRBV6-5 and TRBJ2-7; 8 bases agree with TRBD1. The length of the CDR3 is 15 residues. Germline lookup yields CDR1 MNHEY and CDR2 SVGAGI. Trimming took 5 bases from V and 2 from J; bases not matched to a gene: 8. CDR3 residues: CASSRPRDRTYEQYF. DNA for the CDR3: TGTGCCAGCAGTCGCCCCCGGGACAGGACCTACGAGCAGTACTTC.

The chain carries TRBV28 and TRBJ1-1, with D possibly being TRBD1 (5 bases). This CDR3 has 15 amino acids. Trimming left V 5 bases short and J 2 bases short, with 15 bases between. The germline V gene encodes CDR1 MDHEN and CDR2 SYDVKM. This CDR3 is CASSGTDNPNTEAFF. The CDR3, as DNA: TGTGCCAGCAGTGGGACGGACAATCCAAACACTGAAGCTTTCTTT.

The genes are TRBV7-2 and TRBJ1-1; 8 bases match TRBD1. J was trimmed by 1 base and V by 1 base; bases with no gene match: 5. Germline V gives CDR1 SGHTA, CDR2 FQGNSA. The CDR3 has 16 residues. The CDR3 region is CASSLGAGTGNTEAFF. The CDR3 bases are TGTGCCAGCAGCTTAGGGGCCGGGACAGGGAACACTGAAGCTTTCTTT.

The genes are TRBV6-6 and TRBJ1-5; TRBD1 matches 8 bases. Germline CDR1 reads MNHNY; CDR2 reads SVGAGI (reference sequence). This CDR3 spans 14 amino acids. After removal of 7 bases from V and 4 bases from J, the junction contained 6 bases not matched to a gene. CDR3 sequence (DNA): TGTGCCAGCAACGCCCGGACAGGGAATCAGCCCCAGCATTTT. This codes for CASNARTGNQPQHF.

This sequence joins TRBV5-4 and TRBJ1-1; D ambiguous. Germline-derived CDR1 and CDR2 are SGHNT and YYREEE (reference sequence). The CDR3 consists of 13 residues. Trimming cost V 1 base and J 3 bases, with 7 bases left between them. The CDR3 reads CASSLLGDTEAFF. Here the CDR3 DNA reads TGTGCCAGCAGCTTGCTCGGGGACACTGAAGCTTTCTTT.

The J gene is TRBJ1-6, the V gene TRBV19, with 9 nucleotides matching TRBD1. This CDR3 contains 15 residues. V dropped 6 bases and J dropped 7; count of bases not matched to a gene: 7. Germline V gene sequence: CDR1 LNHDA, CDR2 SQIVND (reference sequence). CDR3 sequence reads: CASRKQGAMNSPLHF. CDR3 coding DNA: TGTGCCAGTAGGAAACAGGGGGCAATGAATTCACCCCTCCACTTT.

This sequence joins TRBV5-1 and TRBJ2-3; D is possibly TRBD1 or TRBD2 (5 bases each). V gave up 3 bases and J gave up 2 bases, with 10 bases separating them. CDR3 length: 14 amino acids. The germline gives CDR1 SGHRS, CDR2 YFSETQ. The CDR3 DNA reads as TGCGCCAGCAGCTCCGGGACCTCCACAGATACGCAGTATTTT. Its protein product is CASSSGTSTDTQYF.

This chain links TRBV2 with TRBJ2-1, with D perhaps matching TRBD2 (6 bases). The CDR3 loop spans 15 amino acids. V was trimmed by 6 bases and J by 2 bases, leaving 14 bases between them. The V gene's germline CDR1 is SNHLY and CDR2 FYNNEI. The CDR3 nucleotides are TGTGCCAGCAGCTTACCGGGACTGGCCTACAATGAGCAGTTCTTC. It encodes CASSLPGLAYNEQFF.

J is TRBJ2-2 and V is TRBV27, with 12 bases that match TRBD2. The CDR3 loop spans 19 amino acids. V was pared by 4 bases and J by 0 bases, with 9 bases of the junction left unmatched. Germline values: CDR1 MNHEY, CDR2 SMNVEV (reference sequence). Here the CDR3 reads CASSSYLTSGGANTGELFF. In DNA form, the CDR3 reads TGTGCCAGCAGTTCCTACTTGACTAGCGGGGGCGCGAACACCGGGGAGCTGTTTTTT.

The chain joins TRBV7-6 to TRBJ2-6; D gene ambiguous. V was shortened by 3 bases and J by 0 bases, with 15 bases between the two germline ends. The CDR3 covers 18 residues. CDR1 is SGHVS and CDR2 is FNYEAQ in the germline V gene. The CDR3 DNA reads TGTGCCAGCAGCTTCAGACACAGTATTCCCTCTGGGGCCAACGTCCTGACTTTC. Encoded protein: CASSFRHSIPSGANVLTF.

The CDR3 region has the DNA TGTGCCAGCAGCGATCTCGGGGACAGTTATAGCAATCAGCCCCAGCATTTT. This gives the protein CASSDLGDSYSNQPQHF. The J gene is TRBJ1-5, the V gene TRBV28; 7 nucleotides align to TRBD1. Germline trimming cut 6 bases from V and 0 bases from J; bases unmatched to any gene: 11. Germline assignment: CDR1 MDHEN and CDR2 SYDVKM. CDR3 size: 17 residues.

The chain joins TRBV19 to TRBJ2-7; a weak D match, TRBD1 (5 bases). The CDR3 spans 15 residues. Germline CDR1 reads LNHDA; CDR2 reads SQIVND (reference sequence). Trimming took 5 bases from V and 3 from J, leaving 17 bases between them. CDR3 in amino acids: CASSPTGDPLYEQYF. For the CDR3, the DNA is TGTGCCAGTAGTCCTACAGGAGACCCGCTCTACGAGCAGTACTTC.

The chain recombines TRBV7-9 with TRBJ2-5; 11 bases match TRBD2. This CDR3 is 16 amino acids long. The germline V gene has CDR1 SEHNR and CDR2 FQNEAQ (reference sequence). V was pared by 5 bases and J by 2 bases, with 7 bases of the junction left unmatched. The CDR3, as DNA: TGTGCCAGCAGCGGTAGCGGGGGGGGTATGCAAGAGACCCAGTACTTC. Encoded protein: CASSGSGGGMQETQYF.

The CDR3 region is CASSQERGEYNEQFF. In nucleotides, the CDR3 is TGCGCCAGCAGCCAAGAGCGGGGGGAATACAATGAGCAGTTCTTC. The gene calls are TRBV4-3 and TRBJ2-1; 8 bases match TRBD2. J lost 4 bases, V lost 0 bases, and 2 bases had no gene match. Germline V gene sequence: CDR1 LGHNA, CDR2 YSLEER. This CDR3 has 15 amino acids.